The following is a T cell receptor beta chain sequence with its context. This entry is derived from a study of siplizumab effects on memory and regulatory T cells. The data were produced by immunoSEQ multiplex PCR, yet TCRdb's version contains in-frame clones alone and is incomplete. The profile shows fewer than 100,000 clones, approximately 93% of them singletons. The CDR3 has 14 residues. Trimming cost V 5 bases and J 5 bases, with 16 bases left between them. CDR1 SGHAT and CDR2 FQNNGV come from the germline V gene. The sequence derives from a human donor in good health. J is TRBJ2-7 and V is TRBV11-2; tentatively, D is TRBD1 (6 bases). The sequencing input was non-Treg CD4+ T cells sorted from blood. As DNA, the CDR3 is TGTGCCAGCAGCCAGGCCTGGGGGACACACGAGCAGTACTTC. As protein: CASSQAWGTHEQYF.